This is a list of T cell receptor beta chains from one sample in a study of CD8 T cells in Susac syndrome. Each CDR3 protein gets one entry after TCRdb re-called the immunoSEQ multiplex PCR reads with MiXCR. The sample has roughly 250,000 distinct CDR3 sequences, 90% to 96% seen once; the top ten hold approximately 0.094%. The sequenced material came from CD4+ T cells from PBMCs. These receptor sequences come from a human donor with Susac syndrome. Both conserved end residues are part of each CDR3. D genes are given only for firm matches. Where a row states a size, it is once, few, many or the class of an expanded clone; other rows omit it.

d_gene	j_gene	v_gene	abundance	CDR3nt	CDR3aa
TRBD1	TRBJ2-5	TRBV29-1	once	TGCAGCGTTCCACAGGGGGGACAAGAGACCCAGTACTTC	CSVPQGGQETQYF
NA	TRBJ1-1	TRBV2	NA	TGTGCCAGCAGTGCCGGATCTATGAACACTGAAGCTTTCTTT	CASSAGSMNTEAFF
TRBD1	TRBJ1-4	TRBV2	NA	TGTGCCAGCAGTGGGACAGGGTCAAATGAAAAACTGTTTTTT	CASSGTGSNEKLFF
NA	TRBJ2-3	TRBV12-3/TRBV12-4	once	TGTGCCAGCAGTTTAGGTGGAGCCACAGATACGCAGTATTTT	CASSLGGATDTQYF
NA	TRBJ2-5	TRBV28	NA	TGTGCCAGCACTACTACTGGGGGCACTTGGGAGACCCAGTACTTC	CASTTTGGTWETQYF
TRBD1	TRBJ1-1	TRBV29-1	NA	TGCAGCGTTATACAGGGGACCCCTGAAGCTTTCTTT	CSVIQGTPEAFF
TRBD1	TRBJ1-5	TRBV20-1	NA	TGCAGTGCTCGGACAGGGGAGGGTCAGCCCCAGCATTTT	CSARTGEGQPQHF
NA	TRBJ2-5	TRBV3-1	NA	TGTGCCAGCAGCCAAGATCCTTGGTTGCGAGAGACCCAGTACTTC	CASSQDPWLRETQYF
NA	TRBJ2-7	TRBV21-1	NA	TGTGCCAGCAGCAAATTTAGAGCCACTAGCGGCTACGAGCAGTACTTC	CASSKFRATSGYEQYF
NA	TRBJ2-3	TRBV9	NA	TGTGCCAGCAGCGTAGTCACGGCTAGCACAGATACGCAGTATTTT	CASSVVTASTDTQYF
TRBD2	TRBJ2-1	TRBV29-1	few	TGCAGCGCCTTGACTAGCGGTTACAATGAGCAGTTCTTC	CSALTSGYNEQFF
NA	TRBJ2-1	TRBV12-3/TRBV12-4	NA	TGTGCCAGCACAGAACGCGCAGTCTACAATGAGCAGTTCTTC	CASTERAVYNEQFF
NA	TRBJ1-5	TRBV12-3/TRBV12-4	NA	TGTGCCAGCAGTCCTGGGGGGGATCAGCCCCAGCATTTT	CASSPGGDQPQHF
TRBD1	TRBJ2-7	TRBV27	few	TGTGCCAGCAGTGCTACAGGGGGCTACGAGCAGTACTTC	CASSATGGYEQYF
TRBD2	TRBJ2-1	TRBV15	NA	TGTGCCACCAGCGTTGGGAGGATAGCGGGACACAATGAGCAGTTCTTC	CATSVGRIAGHNEQFF
NA	TRBJ2-1	TRBV9	NA	TGTGCCAGCAGCGGCACGACCCGTGACAGCAGTGAGCAGTTCTTC	CASSGTTRDSSEQFF
TRBD1	TRBJ2-7	TRBV27	once	TGTGCCAGGCTGACAGGGTCCTACTACGAGCAGTACTTC	CARLTGSYYEQYF
NA	TRBJ1-1	TRBV7-6	NA	TGTGCCAGCAGCTCTGAGGTTCAGAACACTGAAGCTTTCTTT	CASSSEVQNTEAFF
NA	TRBJ2-1	TRBV30	NA	TGTGCCTGGAGTTACACCACCGTTTACAATGAGCAGTTCTTC	CAWSYTTVYNEQFF
TRBD2	TRBJ2-3	TRBV28	once	TGTGCCAGCAGTCCGTATAGCGGGAGGGCTAGCACAGATACGCAGTATTTT	CASSPYSGRASTDTQYF
NA	TRBJ1-5	TRBV20-1	NA	TGCAGTGCTAGAGCAGGGAGTTTGGGCAATCAGCCCCAGCATTTT	CSARAGSLGNQPQHF
NA	TRBJ2-1	TRBV18	NA	TGTGCCAGCTCACCCCTTTCGGCGGAGCAGTTCTTC	CASSPLSAEQFF
TRBD2	TRBJ2-7	TRBV23-1	NA	TGCGCCAGCGGCCGTCGGGAGGGCCTGACCTACGAGCAGTACTTC	CASGRREGLTYEQYF
TRBD2	TRBJ2-1	TRBV30	NA	TGTGCCTGGAGTGGGCTAGCGGGGACGGAGCAGTTCTTC	CAWSGLAGTEQFF
NA	TRBJ2-3	TRBV7-9	NA	TGTGCCAGCAGCCCTTGGTGGGATACGCAGTATTTT	CASSPWWDTQYF
TRBD2	TRBJ2-7	TRBV20-1	NA	TGCAGTGCTAGACTAGCGGGAGTCCCCTACGAGCAGTACTTC	CSARLAGVPYEQYF
TRBD2	TRBJ2-1	TRBV3-1	NA	TGTGCCAGCAAGACTAGCGGACACAATGAGCAGTTCTTC	CASKTSGHNEQFF
NA	TRBJ2-3	TRBV28	NA	TGTGCCAGCACCCAAGCCATAGAGACAGATACGCAGTATTTT	CASTQAIETDTQYF
NA	TRBJ2-5	TRBV20-1	NA	TGCAGTGCTAGGCCCTCGGCAGAGAATTTCCAAGAGACCCAGTACTTC	CSARPSAENFQETQYF
NA	TRBJ1-2	TRBV30	once	TGTGCCTGGAGTGTACCGGACACCTATGGCTACACCTTC	CAWSVPDTYGYTF
NA	TRBJ2-3	TRBV10-3	NA	TGTGCCAACCGCGGAGATCGCACAGATACGCAGTATTTT	CANRGDRTDTQYF
TRBD2	TRBJ2-5	TRBV3-1	once	TGTGCCAGCAGACTAGCGGGAGCGGTTATGGAGACCCAGTACTTC	CASRLAGAVMETQYF
NA	TRBJ2-5	TRBV5-4	NA	TGTGCCAGCAGCTTGGCCCTGGGTGCACAAGAGACCCAGTACTTC	CASSLALGAQETQYF
NA	TRBJ1-5	TRBV20-1	NA	TGCAGTGCTAGTGACCGGGGGGATAGCAATCAGCCCCAGCATTTT	CSASDRGDSNQPQHF
TRBD2	TRBJ2-1	TRBV12-3/TRBV12-4	NA	TGTGCCAGCAGTCCCCCCTCCCGGACTAGCGGGAGAAATGAGCAGTTCTTC	CASSPPSRTSGRNEQFF
NA	TRBJ2-1	TRBV14	NA	TGTGCCAGCGCCAGACCTTCTCTAGTCAATGAGCAGTTCTTC	CASARPSLVNEQFF
TRBD2	TRBJ2-1	TRBV29-1	NA	TGCAGCGTTGAAGGAAGTCGCAGCGGGAGTATATCCTACAATGAGCAGTTCTTC	CSVEGSRSGSISYNEQFF
NA	TRBJ1-1	TRBV9	NA	TGTGCCAGCAGCGTAGCGGGATACACTGAAGCTTTCTTT	CASSVAGYTEAFF
NA	TRBJ2-3	TRBV2	NA	TGTGCCAGCAGTGAAACCCGGGGTGGCCTCACAGATACGCAGTATTTT	CASSETRGGLTDTQYF
NA	TRBJ2-1	TRBV30	NA	TGTGCCTGGAGTGTAAGGGCCTTCTTATACAATGAGCAGTTCTTC	CAWSVRAFLYNEQFF
NA	TRBJ2-1	TRBV5-1	NA	TGCGCCAGCAGCCCCCCGGTTATCCAACAATACAATGAGCAGTTCTTC	CASSPPVIQQYNEQFF
NA	TRBJ2-7	TRBV5-1	once	TGCGCCAGCACCGGGGGACAGAATAGCTACGAGCAGTACTTC	CASTGGQNSYEQYF
NA	TRBJ2-7	TRBV20-1	once	TGCAGTGCTAGGCATGGACTGCGAGTTCCCTACGAGCAGTACTTC	CSARHGLRVPYEQYF
NA	TRBJ2-7	TRBV12-3/TRBV12-4	NA	TGTGCCAGCAGTCCTCTCGCGGGAAGGGCTAGCCCCGAGCAGTACTTC	CASSPLAGRASPEQYF
TRBD2	TRBJ2-3	TRBV5-6	NA	TGTGCCAGCAGCTTGGTAGGCGGGAGTAAGGATACGCAGTATTTT	CASSLVGGSKDTQYF
NA	TRBJ2-5	TRBV29-1	NA	TGCAGCGTGGACAAGTACCAAGAGACCCAGTACTTC	CSVDKYQETQYF
NA	TRBJ1-2	TRBV28	NA	TGTGCCAGCAGTCCCCATGCGACAGGCTATGGCTACACCTTC	CASSPHATGYGYTF
TRBD2	TRBJ2-2	TRBV4-1	NA	TGCGCCAGCAGCCGGGGGACTAGCGGGAGGGGCGGGGAGCTGTTTTTT	CASSRGTSGRGGELFF
TRBD1	TRBJ1-2	TRBV4-1	NA	TGCGCCAGCAGCCACCCTCCTAAACCAGGGATGACAGGGGGTAACTATGGCTACACCTTC	CASSHPPKPGMTGGNYGYTF
NA	TRBJ2-1	TRBV14	NA	TGTGCCAGCAGCCAATTTGTGAGTGAGCAGTTCTTC	CASSQFVSEQFF
TRBD1	TRBJ1-2	TRBV7-3	once	TGTGCCAGCAGCCCCGCAGGGGGCGACTATGGCTACACCTTC	CASSPAGGDYGYTF
NA	TRBJ2-3	TRBV7-9	NA	TGTGCCAGCATCTCCCAGGGAAGCACAGATACGCAGTATTTT	CASISQGSTDTQYF
TRBD1	TRBJ1-1	TRBV7-3	NA	TGTGCCAGCACCCAAGGGACAGGGATGAACACTGAAGCTTTCTTT	CASTQGTGMNTEAFF